The 21 T cell receptor beta chains listed next were all sequenced from one sample in a study of response to subunit inactivated influenza vaccine. TCRdb itself ran the RT-PCR reads through MiXCR, one entry per CDR3 protein. The sample carries 700,000 to 800,000 distinct CDR3 sequences, about a fifth recorded once. The specimen comprised PBMCs from blood, sampled roughly 5 days after vaccination. The receptors stem from a man aged 45-60 years who received an inactivated influenza vaccine.

The rearrangement joins TRBV7-2 to TRBJ2-1, with D possibly being TRBD2 (6 bases). From germline, CDR1 is SGHTA and CDR2 FQGNSA. Trimming cost V 5 bases and J 0 bases, with 14 bases left between them. This CDR3 is built from 16 residues. CDR3 bases: TGTGCCAGCAGCCAAGGGACTTTGAGCTCCTACAATGAGCAGTTCTTC. Encoded protein: CASSQGTLSSYNEQFF.

A few counts support this clonotype. The rearrangement joins TRBV20-1 to TRBJ1-1; 9 bases are shared with TRBD1. The CDR3 runs to 14 residues. Germline lookup yields CDR1 DFQATT and CDR2 SNEGSKA (reference sequence). Unmatched junction bases numbered 9, after V lost 5 bases and J lost 5 bases. The CDR3 is CSADRQGVGTEAFF. The CDR3 region has the DNA TGCAGTGCTGATAGACAGGGGGTAGGGACTGAAGCTTTCTTT.

The chain carries TRBV7-2 and TRBJ2-5; 10 positions match TRBD1. The J segment lost 4 bases and the V segment lost 5 bases, leaving 7 bases of the junction unmatched. CDR1 is SGHTA, CDR2 FQGNSA, per germline. The CDR3 contains 15 residues. The CDR3 DNA is TGTGCCAGCAGCCCACGGGACAGGGGTCGAGAGACCCAGTACTTC. Its translation: CASSPRDRGRETQYF. Filled out from reference TRBV7-2 and TRBJ2-5, the complete variable domain reads GAGVSQSPSNKVTEKGKDVELRCDPISGHTALYWYRQSLGQGLEFLIYFQGNSAPDKSGLPSDRFSAERTGGSVSTLTIQRTQQEDSAVYLCASSPRDRGRETQYFGPGTRLLVL.

The V gene is TRBV6-2 or TRBV6-3, the J gene TRBJ2-5; D possibly corresponds to TRBD2 (6 bases). The germline V gene has CDR1 MNHEY and CDR2 SVGEGT. CDR3 size: 16 residues. Trimming took 3 bases from V and 1 from J, leaving 15 bases between them. DNA of the CDR3: TGTGCCAGCAGTTATAATCGAAGGACTATCCAAGAGACCCAGTACTTC. Translating gives CASSYNRRTIQETQYF.

The genes are TRBV7-9 and TRBJ2-7; 10 nucleotides agree with TRBD2. Germline assignment: CDR1 SEHNR and CDR2 FQNEAQ (reference sequence). The junction had 4 bases not matched to a gene; V was cut back by 5 bases and J by 0 bases. The CDR3 sequence is 15 residues long. The CDR3 bases are TGTGCCAGCAGCCGGAGCGGGGGGGGCTCCTACGAGCAGTACTTC. Translation: CASSRSGGGSYEQYF.

V gene TRBV15 combines with J gene TRBJ2-3, with D unclear. The germline CDR1 and CDR2 sequences are LNHNV and YYDKDF (reference sequence). Trimming removed 9 bases from V and 0 bases from J, with 16 bases in between. The CDR3 loop spans 15 amino acids. The CDR3 DNA follows: TGTGCCACTAGTGGAAAGGGATTTAGCACAGATACGCAGTATTTT. It yields the protein CATSGKGFSTDTQYF.

The chain couples TRBV12-3 or TRBV12-4 to TRBJ1-6, with D unresolved. This CDR3 comprises 12 residues. V lost 5 bases and J lost 9, with 8 bases in between. DNA for the CDR3: TGTGCCAGCAGTACCCTTCTTTCACCCCTCCACTTT. Amino acids: CASSTLLSPLHF.

This CDR3 reads CASNTRDRGYEQYF. The CDR3 DNA follows: TGTGCCAGCAATACCCGGGACAGGGGCTACGAGCAGTACTTC. V gene TRBV28 combines with J gene TRBJ2-7; 10 bases agree with TRBD1. Germline V CDR1 and CDR2: MDHEN, SYDVKM. V was clipped by 7 bases and J by 3 bases; unmatched bases: 6. The CDR3 is 14 amino acids.

This clonotype appeared many times. An end of the junction differs from the germline gene, which may be a read error. The rearrangement uses TRBV5-1 and TRBJ2-7; the D is unclear. The CDR3 contains 12 residues. Per germline, CDR1 SGHRS and CDR2 YFSETQ. The CDR3 region is CASSRDNYEQYF. CDR3 bases: TGTGCCAGCAGCCGCGATAACTACGAGCAGTACTTC.

Many counts were recorded for this clonotype. The chain links TRBV12-3 or TRBV12-4 to TRBJ2-1, with no clear D. Trimming pared 5 bases from V and 3 bases from J, leaving 8 bases between. This CDR3 comprises 13 residues. CDR3 in DNA: TGTGCCAGCAGTGACCCTCTCTACAATGAGCAGTTCTTC. Residues: CASSDPLYNEQFF.

In this sample, this clonotype turned up a few times. The chain has TRBV5-1 and TRBJ1-3; perhaps TRBD1 as D (5 bases). CDR1 and CDR2 from the germline V gene are SGHRS and YFSETQ. The CDR3 consists of 14 residues. The V end lost 6 bases, the J end lost 3 bases, and 13 bases lay between the germline ends. CDR3 loop: CASTQQAGGNTIYF. CDR3 DNA: TGCGCCAGCACCCAACAGGCGGGTGGAAACACCATATATTTT.

This clonotype was observed a few times. The chain carries TRBV10-3 and TRBJ2-1; 16 bases line up with TRBD2. The CDR3 runs to 13 residues. Germline CDR1 ENHRY, CDR2 SYGVKD. J gave up 8 bases and V 9 bases, and 1 base lay outside the gene matches. The CDR3 spells CAMGLAGGDEQFF. The CDR3 DNA reads as TGTGCCATGGGACTAGCGGGAGGGGATGAGCAGTTCTTC.

The count of this clonotype is one. The chain employs TRBV5-1 and TRBJ2-3, with 7 bases aligning to TRBD1. The CDR3 has 14 amino acids. V was pared by 4 bases and J by 2 bases, with 4 bases of the junction left unmatched. The germline gives CDR1 SGHRS, CDR2 YFSETQ. CDR3 sequence reads: CASSKGQITDTQYF. DNA for the CDR3: TGCGCCAGCAGCAAGGGACAGATCACAGATACGCAGTATTTT.

This clonotype was recorded a few times. The V call is TRBV5-1, the J call TRBJ2-3; the D gene is possibly TRBD1 (6 bases). This CDR3 has 15 residues. The germline V gene has CDR1 SGHRS and CDR2 YFSETQ. The ends were cut back, 0 bases at V and 3 bases at J, with 11 bases in the middle. The CDR3 DNA reads TGCGCCAGCAGCTTGGAGGACAGAGTTACAGATACGCAGTATTTT. It codes for CASSLEDRVTDTQYF.

V usage is TRBV25-1 and J usage is TRBJ2-3; D tentatively fits TRBD1 or TRBD2 (5 bases each). The CDR3 totals 15 residues. V lost 1 base to trimming and J lost 5 bases, with 13 bases between them. The V gene's germline CDR1 is MGHDK and CDR2 SYGVNS. CDR3 nucleotide sequence: TGTGCCAGCAGTGAATCCGGGACGGTACAAGATACGCAGTATTTT. Its protein is CASSESGTVQDTQYF. The full variable domain, with the rest looked up from reference TRBV25-1 and TRBJ2-3, is EADIYQTPRYLVIGTGKKITLECSQTMGHDKMYWYQQDPGMELHLIHYSYGVNSTEKGDLSSESTVSRIRTEHFPLTLESARPSHTSQYLCASSESGTVQDTQYFGPGTRLTVL.

V gene TRBV7-8 combines with J gene TRBJ1-5; 9 nucleotides match TRBD1. Unmatched junction bases numbered 13, after V lost 1 base and J lost 0 bases. The germline V gene encodes CDR1 SGHVS and CDR2 FQNEAQ. There are 20 residues in the CDR3. CDR3 protein: CASSLVARDRELYSNQPQHF. The CDR3 region has the DNA TGTGCCAGCAGCTTAGTTGCAAGGGACAGGGAGCTATATAGCAATCAGCCCCAGCATTTT.

This clonotype was recorded a few times. The V gene is TRBV29-1, the J gene TRBJ1-5, with TRBD1 identical over 7 bases. Germline V lookup: CDR1 SQVTM, CDR2 ANQGSEA. This CDR3 spans 13 amino acids. V shed 6 bases and J 3 bases; nucleotides not matched to a gene: 5. The CDR3 nucleotides are TGCAGCGTGCGACAGGGCCTCAATCAGCCCCAGCATTTT. Translation gives CSVRQGLNQPQHF.

This clonotype came up many times. The CDR3 bases are TGTGCCAGCAGTTTGGGACTAGCGGGGTTTGGGGAGCTGTTTTTT. Translation: CASSLGLAGFGELFF. The V and J genes are TRBV12-3 or TRBV12-4 and TRBJ2-2; 13 positions agree with TRBD2. V lost 3 bases and J lost 8; bases outside the gene matches: 3. This CDR3 contains 15 residues.

There are many counts of this clonotype. The rearrangement uses TRBV7-2 and TRBJ2-7, with D possibly TRBD2 on 5 matching bases. Germline CDR1 and CDR2: SGHTA and FQGNSA. The CDR3 totals 14 residues. The ends were cut back, 1 base at V and 6 bases at J, with 13 bases in the middle. For the CDR3, the DNA is TGTGCCAGCAGCTTAGTAGTTGGGAGTGGCGAGCAGTACTTC. Translating gives CASSLVVGSGEQYF.

J is TRBJ2-7 and V is TRBV6-4; 10 positions agree with TRBD1. The CDR3 is 13 amino acids. V was pared by 6 bases and J by 7 bases, with 6 bases of the junction left unmatched. Looked up from germline, CDR1 is MRHNA and CDR2 is SNTAGT. The CDR3 DNA sequence: TGTGCCAGCAGCCTGACAGGGGGCCAGGAGCAGTACTTC. This gives the protein CASSLTGGQEQYF.

There are a few counts of this clonotype. This rearrangement joins TRBV29-1 to TRBJ2-3; D is uncertain. CDR1 is SQVTM, CDR2 ANQGSEA, per germline. V lost 5 bases and J lost 2, with 11 bases in between. The CDR3 totals 13 residues. The CDR3 is CSVPEEPTDTQYF. The CDR3, as DNA: TGCAGCGTTCCCGAGGAGCCCACAGATACGCAGTATTTT.